What follows is one T cell receptor beta chain and its context. Diagnostic assessment was based on clinical symptoms, serum thyroxine and TRAb, thyroid ultrasound and orbital computed tomography. A 10 ml volume of fresh peripheral blood provided the PBMCs. The CDR3 covers 13 residues. V was trimmed by 3 bases and J by 6 bases, leaving 12 bases between them. Researchers amplified the TCR beta CDR3 regions from RNA transcripts. HTBI primers were the set used in a first-round RT-PCR of the TCR CDR3. TCRdb re-derived calls from the multiplex PCR reads in MiXCR, one entry per CDR3 protein. The sample contains about 640,000 distinct CDR3 sequences, 13% to 15% of which appear only once. The data stem from a study of T cells in Graves' hyperthyroidism and ophthalmopathy. About the research overall: Peripheral blood specimens were obtained at initial diagnosis, prior to any treatment.

Source material: blood. This receptor was identified in a woman aged 50 to 65 with Graves' ophthalmopathy. The chain carries TRBV12-3 or TRBV12-4 and TRBJ2-7, with D tentatively TRBD2 (6 bases). The CDR3 spells CASSLGVGGEQYF. The CDR3 coding sequence is TGTGCCAGCAGTTTGGGCGTGGGGGGCGAGCAGTACTTC.